The present T cell receptor beta chain was sequenced within a study of cytomegalovirus exposure and HLA in healthy donors (dated by TCRdb to 2015 to 2018). Looking at the study overall: In an earlier analysis of about 560 of the donors, roughly 300 Gb of sequence data and approximately 120 million unique TCR beta sequences from about 180 million T cells were reported. The T cell repertoires of some 670 subjects were profiled by immunosequencing and related to cytomegalovirus serostatus. The number of typed donors differed by locus: about 620-640 for A, B, C, DRB1 and DQB1; some 500 for DQA1; 606 for DPA1; and about 450 for DPB1. The aim of the study was to test whether cataloging public T cell receptors could identify signatures of past pathogen exposure. The study combined high-throughput TCR immunosequencing, statistical association of individual TCRs with disease status, and machine learning to predict cytomegalovirus infection status. An early release covering 550 to 650 HLA-typed donors comprised approximately 300 gigabases of sequencing data and some 79 million unique TCR sequences. To study patterns of TCR occurrence, a later analysis re-analyzed previously published TCR beta repertoires from around 700 donors and added high-resolution HLA genotyping. Both class I and class II loci were covered by HLA typing, at four-digit resolution. A later genetic analysis used genome-wide SNP genotypes for about 55% of the 666 donors, treating that subset as a discovery cohort. Donor age, sex, ethnicity and CMV serostatus were collected together with the repertoire data. Among approximately 370 genotyped donors of the cohort, an average of around 250,000 unique TCR beta nucleotide sequences was sequenced per donor, of which 15% to 20% were non-productive. A handful of DR-DQ haplotypes were handled as single units for association and clustering because linkage in the cohort was strong. The genetic ancestry cluster associated with self-reported Caucasian donors included over 80% of the roughly 390 genotyped donors. The later analysis used no new phenotypic data to find candidate immune exposures, relying instead on TCR beta sequences and their occurrence across donors. In addition to the first cohort of 666 subjects, a separate validation cohort of around 110 different subjects was used. Every discovery cohort repertoire had been produced on one sequencing platform. To decide whether each TCR beta V gene segment behaved as functional or pseudogenic, an earlier analysis of fewer than 750 of the donors relied on high-throughput TCR beta sequencing.

The cohort comprised more than 550 healthy bone marrow donors. All cohort members were sampled while nominally healthy, although unrecorded immune exposures were likely present. The donor tested CMV seropositive and was one of the 289 seropositive cohort members. Each donor provided a peripheral blood sample, and peripheral blood mononuclear cells were used for TCR beta sequencing. Genomic DNA was extracted from the blood cell samples with the Qiagen DNeasy Blood Extraction Kit. A word on this clone: Its antigen specificity is not known.

Beyond this particular receptor, the publication reports: Because HLA typing was unavailable for some donors at each locus, only the typed subset was used in association tests. The classifier was reported to diagnose cytomegalovirus status with high specificity and sensitivity in both the original and validation cohorts. The authors suggested that the approach could potentially be extended to other disease states and immunological phenotypes. According to a later analysis, most CMV-associated TCR beta chains appeared to be HLA-restricted, and the HLA associations seemed to be driven largely by CMV exposure. V-gene and J-gene trimming of TCR beta chains was associated with a missense DCLRE1C variant in a later genetic analysis, and the association was replicated in an independent cohort. Some IMGT-functional V segments, including TRBV6-2 and TRBV6-3, could not be distinguished by the 87-base-pair reads and were therefore excluded. In a later genetic analysis, fewer N-insertions in productive TCRs were reported among donors in an Asian-associated ancestry cluster than the roughly 700-donor mean. The earlier analysis of approximately 560 of the donors excluded roughly 17 rarely observed V segments, including chromosome 9 orphons, because counts were too low. A few of the identified cytomegalovirus-associated TCR beta chains were confirmed in vitro to be specific for cytomegalovirus antigens. In an earlier analysis of around 600 of the donors, most TCR beta V segments were observed in productive rearrangements about 87% or about 30% of the time, broadly matching IMGT annotations. Correlated functional status among segregating V segments might reflect linkage disequilibrium, but an unknown experimental factor could not be ruled out. Presence/absence analyses assumed roughly uniform sequencing depth across donors, an assumption that may not hold. The only immune exposure information available for the cohort was CMV serostatus. A total of roughly 160 TCR beta chains were listed by the study as associated with cytomegalovirus. In a later analysis, HLA-associated TCR beta chains showed more clonal expansion and lower generation probabilities than non-associated chains that were equally common. When HLA alleles, especially DR and DQ, strongly co-occurred, TCR associations were difficult to assign to individual alleles. In a later analysis, over 15,000 TCR beta sequences were associated with specific HLA alleles at a false discovery rate of 0.05. A further reported finding was that TCR beta sequences accurately predicted the HLA-A and HLA-B alleles for most subjects in the first cohort. Several of the top co-occurrence clusters appeared to be linked to parvovirus B19, influenza, CMV and Epstein-Barr virus, according to a later analysis. While some public TCRs were present in many individuals, most TCR sequences turned up only very rarely across donors. In a later analysis, the rate of TCR association differed among HLA loci, with DRB1 alleles having the most associated TCRs and HLA-C alleles having the fewest. The sequencing pipeline was judged likely to have produced a cluster of highly shared sequence variants as a technical artifact. This cohort had only TCR beta chains sequenced, and the lack of alpha or paired-chain data limited which features could be detected.

The library was generated by the immunoSEQ multiplex PCR assay. The multiplex PCR relied on a mix of 60 forward primers for TCR Vbeta segments and 13 reverse primers for TCR Jbeta segments. Amplification of the CDR3 region of rearranged TCR beta genes was performed with a multiplex PCR assay on genomic DNA. The Illumina HiSeq System was used to sequence the amplified TCR beta libraries as 87-base-pair reads. On the authors' methods: A later analysis tallied roughly 80 million unique TCR beta chains across the 610 or so repertoires, and approximately 11 million of those chains were shared by two or more donors. A nearest-neighbor algorithm error-corrected the raw reads and collapsed the reads into unique sequences, merging closely related sequences to remove PCR and sequencing errors. V, D and J gene segments were assigned by aligning CDR3 sequences to IMGT reference sequences. For a sequence to be retained, at least a six-nucleotide match to both a V gene segment and a J gene segment was required. Rearrangements were called productive when the CDR3 lacked stop codons and stayed in frame with V and J; all others were non-productive. CDR3 was defined by IMGT convention, running from the second conserved V-encoded cysteine to the conserved J-encoded phenylalanine. The earlier analysis of a few hundred of the donors excluded any sequence lacking an unambiguous match to a single V gene segment. In an earlier analysis of several hundred of the donors, V segments were called functional above 56.7% productive rearrangements and were called segregating when the between-donor standard deviation exceeded 5%. A statistical classification framework was built for diagnosing cytomegalovirus status from the catalog of TCR beta chain sequences. A later analysis assigned V and J genes by comparing TCR nucleotide sequences with IMGT/GENE-DB human TR gene sequences. Using the TCRdist pipeline, a later analysis assigned CDR3 sequences along with most-parsimonious VDJ recombination scenarios. A later analysis defined each TCR beta chain by its CDR3 amino acid sequence plus V-gene family, and excluded reads lacking a unique V-gene family. As a way to deal with suspected cross-contamination and a sequencing artifact, a later analysis dropped hundreds of nucleotide sequences that were highly shared and had low generation probability. In a later analysis, a clonal expansion index was calculated for each public chain from normalized within-repertoire ranks of inferred template counts. A later analysis computed generation probabilities with a VDJ recombination model fitted to out-of-frame rearrangements, and checked the results against IGoR. Hypergeometric tests were used in a later analysis to score TCR-TCR, TCR-HLA and TCR-CMV co-occurrence, with a repertoire-size bias correction applied to the TCR pairs. A later analysis estimated false discovery rates by permuting HLA or CMV assignments 20 times. A later analysis grouped co-occurring TCRs with DBSCAN, adding TCRdist sequence similarity when clustering within HLA-allele-positive subsets. For co-occurrence clustering, repertoires with fewer than 30,000 or more than 120,000 public chains were excluded, along with about five repertoires with anomalous nucleotide sharing. Drawn from immuneACCESS, this table holds only the in-frame rearrangements with V and J called that TCRdb kept. Clones are partly lost; checked studies trace under half to an unresolved V gene and leave the rest unexplained. V and J calls plus clone size are reproduced from that table; the DNA served to infer D and trimming. The sample's clone listing holds about 200,000 clones. Of the sample, over 0.95% falls within the top ten clones.

Including cysteine and phenylalanine, the CDR3 has 14 amino acids. The retained sequence is limited to the CDR3, 42 bases, with the frame set at the first base. Reading the germline V gene gives CDR1 SGHRS and CDR2 YFSETQ. V drops 0 bases and J drops 9 bases, leaving 13 bases in between. This clonotype originated in a girl aged 2 to 9 in good health and CMV-seropositive. The chain links TRBV5-1 with TRBJ2-1, with a tentative D gene TRBD2 over 6 matching bases. The sample comprised PBMCs. The CDR3 has the sequence CASSLAGVVVEQFF. In nucleotides, the sequence is TGCGCCAGCAGCTTGGCGGGAGTCGTCGTTGAGCAGTTCTTC.